The clone carrying this TCR beta chain was counted many times. Its matching antigen is unknown. As to treatment: PENTA 11 planned treatment interruption arm or continuous ART arm. The CDR3 contains 12 residues. V lost 1 base and J 5 bases, leaving 3 bases between the germline ends. CDR1 is MDHEN and CDR2 is SYDVKM in the germline V gene. This record belongs to a study of HIV-infected children after antiretroviral therapy interruption. Overall study: Interruption-arm samples span weeks 0, 12, interruption end (24 or 48), and about 3 years post-study. Findings and limits, study-wide: Naive CD4+ CDR3 sharing between time points fell after interruption began.

RNA-based 3' RACE libraries used unique molecular identifiers. Each CDR3 protein gets one entry after TCRdb re-called the 3' RACE reads with MiXCR. The sample lists 30,000 to 40,000 distinct CDR3 sequences; about 7% were seen once. The rearrangement uses TRBV28 and TRBJ1-5; D not resolved. Sequenced here: CD45RA+ CD4+ T cells from PBMCs, pooled from several time points, sampled from a donor given antiretroviral therapy, either interrupted or continuous. Subset: naive CD4+ CD45RA+ CD45RO- T cells. This clonotype was sampled from a pool of human donors with HIV. Written as DNA, the CDR3 is TGTGCCAGCAGTTTATTGGATCAGCCCCAGCATTTT. Protein: CASSLLDQPQHF.